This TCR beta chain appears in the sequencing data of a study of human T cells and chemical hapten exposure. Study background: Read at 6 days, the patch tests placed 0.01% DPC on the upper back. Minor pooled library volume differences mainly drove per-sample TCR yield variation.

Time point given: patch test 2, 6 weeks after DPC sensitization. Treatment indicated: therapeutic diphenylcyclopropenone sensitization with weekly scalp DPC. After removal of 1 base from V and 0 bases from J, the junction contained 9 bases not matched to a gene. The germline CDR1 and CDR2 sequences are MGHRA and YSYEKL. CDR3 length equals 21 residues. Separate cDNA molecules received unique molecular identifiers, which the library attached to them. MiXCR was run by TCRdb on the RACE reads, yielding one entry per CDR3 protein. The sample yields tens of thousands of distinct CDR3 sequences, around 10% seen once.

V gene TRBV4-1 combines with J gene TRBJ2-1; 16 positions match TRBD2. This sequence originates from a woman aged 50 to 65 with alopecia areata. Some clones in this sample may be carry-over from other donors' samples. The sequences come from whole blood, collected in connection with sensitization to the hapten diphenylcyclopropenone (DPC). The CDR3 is CASSQGPPGLAGGPSYNEQFF. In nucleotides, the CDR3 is TGCGCCAGCAGCCAAGGCCCTCCGGGACTAGCGGGAGGGCCCTCCTACAATGAGCAGTTCTTC.